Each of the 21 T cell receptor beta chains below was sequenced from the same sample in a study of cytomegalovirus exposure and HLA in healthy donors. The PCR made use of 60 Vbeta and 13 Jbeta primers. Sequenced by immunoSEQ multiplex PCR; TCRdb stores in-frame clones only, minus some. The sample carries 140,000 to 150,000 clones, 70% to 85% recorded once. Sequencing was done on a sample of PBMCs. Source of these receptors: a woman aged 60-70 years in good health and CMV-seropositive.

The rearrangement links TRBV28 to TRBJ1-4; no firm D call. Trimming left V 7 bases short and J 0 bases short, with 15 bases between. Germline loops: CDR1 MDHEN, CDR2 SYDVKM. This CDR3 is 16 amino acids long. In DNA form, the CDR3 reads TGTGCCAGCACCTCTGCTGCCCGAGCAACTAATGAAAAACTGTTTTTT. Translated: CASTSAARATNEKLFF.

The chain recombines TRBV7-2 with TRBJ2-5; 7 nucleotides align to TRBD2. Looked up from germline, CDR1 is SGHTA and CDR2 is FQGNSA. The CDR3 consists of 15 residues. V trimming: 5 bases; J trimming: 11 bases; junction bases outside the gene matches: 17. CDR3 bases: TGTGCCAGCAGCATTTCAGCGGGACCTACCTACCAGCAGTACTTC. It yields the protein CASSISAGPTYQQYF.

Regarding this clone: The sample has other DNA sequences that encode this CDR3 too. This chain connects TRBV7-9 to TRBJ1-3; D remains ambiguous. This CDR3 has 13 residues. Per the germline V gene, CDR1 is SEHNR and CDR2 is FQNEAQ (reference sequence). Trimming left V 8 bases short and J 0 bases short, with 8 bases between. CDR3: CASGTTSGNTIYF. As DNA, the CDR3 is TGTGCCAGCGGAACTACCTCTGGAAACACCATATATTTT.

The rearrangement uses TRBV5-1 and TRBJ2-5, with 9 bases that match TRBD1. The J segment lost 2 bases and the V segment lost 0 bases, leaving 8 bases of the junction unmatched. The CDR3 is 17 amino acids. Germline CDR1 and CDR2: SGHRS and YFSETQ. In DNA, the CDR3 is TGCGCCAGCAGCTTGGTAGTGGACAGGGGATCTCAAGAGACCCAGTACTTC. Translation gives CASSLVVDRGSQETQYF. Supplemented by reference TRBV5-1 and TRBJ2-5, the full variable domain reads KAGVTQTPRYLIKTRGQQVTLSCSPISGHRSVSWYQQTPGQGLQFLFEYFSETQRNKGNFPGRFSGRQFSNSRSEMNVSTLELGDSALYLCASSLVVDRGSQETQYFGPGTRLLVL.

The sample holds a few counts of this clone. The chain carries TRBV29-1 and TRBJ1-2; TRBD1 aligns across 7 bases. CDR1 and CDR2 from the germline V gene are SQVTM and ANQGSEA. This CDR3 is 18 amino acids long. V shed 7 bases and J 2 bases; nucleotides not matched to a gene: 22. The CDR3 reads CSANIPVPGTVSNYGYTF. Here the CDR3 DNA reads TGCAGCGCCAACATACCAGTTCCCGGGACAGTCTCCAACTATGGCTACACCTTC.

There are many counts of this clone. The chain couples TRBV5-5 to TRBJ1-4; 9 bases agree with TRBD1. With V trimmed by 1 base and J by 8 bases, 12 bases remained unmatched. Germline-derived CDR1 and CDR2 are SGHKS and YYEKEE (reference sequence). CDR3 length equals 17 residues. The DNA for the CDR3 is TGTGCCAGCAGCTTGCGGAGGGCTGACAGGGGGGAGGAAAAACTGTTTTTT. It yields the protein CASSLRRADRGEEKLFF.

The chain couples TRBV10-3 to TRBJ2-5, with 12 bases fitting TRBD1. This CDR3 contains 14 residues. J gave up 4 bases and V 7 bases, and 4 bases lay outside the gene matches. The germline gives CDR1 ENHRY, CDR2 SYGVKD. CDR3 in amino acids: CAINPGQGAETQYF. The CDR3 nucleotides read TGTGCCATCAATCCGGGACAGGGGGCAGAGACCCAGTACTTC.

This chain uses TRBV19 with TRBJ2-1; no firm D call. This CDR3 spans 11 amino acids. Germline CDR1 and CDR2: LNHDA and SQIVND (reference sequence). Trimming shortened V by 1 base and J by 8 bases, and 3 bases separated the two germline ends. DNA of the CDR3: TGTGCCAGTAGTATAGGCGATGAGCAGTTCTTC. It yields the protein CASSIGDEQFF.

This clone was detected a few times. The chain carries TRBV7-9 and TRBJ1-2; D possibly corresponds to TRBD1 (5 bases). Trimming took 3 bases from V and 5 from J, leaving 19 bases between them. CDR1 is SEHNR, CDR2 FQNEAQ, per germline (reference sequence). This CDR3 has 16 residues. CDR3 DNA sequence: TGTGCCAGCAGCTTTACGTTCGGGGGAGTAGGATATGGCTACACCTTC. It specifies CASSFTFGGVGYGYTF.

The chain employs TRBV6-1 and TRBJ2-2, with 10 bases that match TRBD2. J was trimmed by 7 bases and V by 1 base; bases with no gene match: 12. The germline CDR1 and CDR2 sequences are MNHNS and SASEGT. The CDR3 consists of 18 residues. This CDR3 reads CASSEVGGPSGSGGELFF. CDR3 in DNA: TGTGCCAGCAGTGAAGTCGGAGGCCCTAGCGGGAGTGGCGGGGAGCTGTTTTTT.

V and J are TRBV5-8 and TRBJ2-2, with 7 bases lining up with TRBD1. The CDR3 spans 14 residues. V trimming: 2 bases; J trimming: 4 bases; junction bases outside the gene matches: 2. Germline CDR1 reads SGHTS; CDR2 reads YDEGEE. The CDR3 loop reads CASSFAGGTGELFF. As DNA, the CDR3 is TGTGCCAGCAGCTTCGCAGGGGGCACCGGGGAGCTGTTTTTT.

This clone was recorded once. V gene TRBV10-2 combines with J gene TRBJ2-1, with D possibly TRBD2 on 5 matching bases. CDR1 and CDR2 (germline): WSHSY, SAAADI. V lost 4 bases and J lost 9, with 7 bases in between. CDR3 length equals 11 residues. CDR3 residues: CASSGGVEQFF. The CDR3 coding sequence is TGCGCCAGCAGTGGGGGAGTTGAGCAGTTCTTC.

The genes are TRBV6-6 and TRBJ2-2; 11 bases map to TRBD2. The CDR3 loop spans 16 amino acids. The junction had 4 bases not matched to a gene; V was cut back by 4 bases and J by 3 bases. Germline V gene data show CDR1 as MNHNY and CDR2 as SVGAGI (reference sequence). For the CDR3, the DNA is TGTGCCAGCAGTTCCCGACTAGCGGGATACACCGGGGAGCTGTTTTTT. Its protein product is CASSSRLAGYTGELFF.

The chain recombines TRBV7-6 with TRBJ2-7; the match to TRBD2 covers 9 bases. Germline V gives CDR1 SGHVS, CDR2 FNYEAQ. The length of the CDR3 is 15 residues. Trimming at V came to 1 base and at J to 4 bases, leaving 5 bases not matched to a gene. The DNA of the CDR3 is TGTGCCAGCAGCTTAGATGGCGGGAGGGGGTACGAGCAGTACTTC. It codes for CASSLDGGRGYEQYF.

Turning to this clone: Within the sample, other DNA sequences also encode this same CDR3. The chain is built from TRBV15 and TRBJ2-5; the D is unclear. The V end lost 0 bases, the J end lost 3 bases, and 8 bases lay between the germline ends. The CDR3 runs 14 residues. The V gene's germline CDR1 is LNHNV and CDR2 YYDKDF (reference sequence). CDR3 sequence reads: CATSRDRTEETQYF. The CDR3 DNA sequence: TGTGCCACCAGCAGAGATAGAACAGAAGAGACCCAGTACTTC.

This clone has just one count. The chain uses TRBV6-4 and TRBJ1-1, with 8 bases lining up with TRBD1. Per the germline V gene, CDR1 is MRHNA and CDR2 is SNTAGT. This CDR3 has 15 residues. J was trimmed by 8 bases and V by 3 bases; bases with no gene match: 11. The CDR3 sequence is CASSEGTGILSEAFF. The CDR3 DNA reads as TGTGCCAGCAGTGAAGGGACAGGAATCCTTTCGGAAGCTTTCTTT.

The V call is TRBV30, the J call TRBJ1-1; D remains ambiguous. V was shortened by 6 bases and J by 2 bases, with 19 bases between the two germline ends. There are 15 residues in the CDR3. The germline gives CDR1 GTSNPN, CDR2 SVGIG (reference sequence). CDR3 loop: CACLLTRGINTEAFF. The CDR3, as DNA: TGTGCCTGTTTACTCACACGCGGTATCAACACTGAAGCTTTCTTT.

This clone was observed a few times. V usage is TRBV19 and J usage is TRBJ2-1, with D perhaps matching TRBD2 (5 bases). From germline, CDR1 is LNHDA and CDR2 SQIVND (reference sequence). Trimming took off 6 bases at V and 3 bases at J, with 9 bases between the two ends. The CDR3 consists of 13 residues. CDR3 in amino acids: CASRPGFYNEQFF. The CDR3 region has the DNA TGTGCCAGTAGACCGGGATTCTACAATGAGCAGTTCTTC.

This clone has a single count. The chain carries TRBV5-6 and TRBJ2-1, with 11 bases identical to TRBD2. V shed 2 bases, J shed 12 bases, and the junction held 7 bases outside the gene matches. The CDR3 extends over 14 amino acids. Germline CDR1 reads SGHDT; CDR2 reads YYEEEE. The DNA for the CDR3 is TGTGCCAGCAGCTTTCTAGCGGGAGGTTATGGGCAGTTCTTC. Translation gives CASSFLAGGYGQFF.

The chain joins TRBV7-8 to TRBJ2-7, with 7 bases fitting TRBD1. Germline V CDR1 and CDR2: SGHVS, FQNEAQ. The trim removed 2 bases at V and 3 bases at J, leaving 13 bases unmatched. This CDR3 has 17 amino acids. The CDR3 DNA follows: TGTGCCAGCAGCTTATACCCCGGGACAGATATATACTACGAGCAGTACTTC. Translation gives CASSLYPGTDIYYEQYF.

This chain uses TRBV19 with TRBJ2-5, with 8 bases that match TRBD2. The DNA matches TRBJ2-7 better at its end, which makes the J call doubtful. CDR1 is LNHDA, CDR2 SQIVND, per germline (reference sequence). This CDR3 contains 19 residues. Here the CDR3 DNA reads TGTGCCAGTAGTCTCGGACTAGCTTTAAACCAACTCAGTAACTACGAGCAGTACTTC. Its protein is CASSLGLALNQLSNYEQYF.